The entry that follows covers one TCR beta chain sequence. What this receptor recognizes is not known. There are no base qualities to consult, and no much larger clone falls within one base. V is shortened by 5 bases, J by 4 bases, and the region joining them spans 18 bases. Its CDR3 holds 17 amino acids, cysteine through phenylalanine. CDR3 DNA only is kept here, 51 bases in frame from base 1. CDR1 and CDR2, looked up from the germline V gene, are SGHTA and FQGNSA. Using the deep immunoSEQ assay, multiplex PCR amplified TCR CDR3 regions from genomic DNA. For each cell subset, the extracted genomic DNA was distributed evenly across all wells of several immunoSEQ 96-well plates, and each plate served as one replicate. For unsorted PBMC, about 270 ng of genomic DNA, equivalent to roughly 30,000 T cell genomes, went into each replicate PCR. Genomic DNA from unsorted PBMC was sequenced over ten immunoSEQ deep assay plates. Purified libraries were quantified with a Qubit 3.0 fluorometer, sized on a Bioanalyzer 2100, and re-quantified with the KAPA Library Quantification kit. A separate single-read 150-cycle Illumina NextSeq 550 flow cell was used to sequence each immunoSEQ 96-well plate. As for how the authors treated the data: The immunoSEQ output contained only junctional sequences without quality scores, so filtering could not match that applied to full-length reads. To assign V/J genes and CDR3, sequences were annotated against IMGT germline references using PyIR, a Python wrapper for IgBLAST v1.9. Reads were filtered out if the reads had weak V/J assignments (E-value above 1e-6), no CDR3, stop codons, out-of-frame junctions, or ambiguous translated residues. V3J clonotypes were defined as sequences sharing the same inferred V gene, J gene, and CDR3 amino acid sequence. Percentage overlap between repertoires was computed as shared unique clonotypes divided by the size of the smaller repertoire. Repertoire richness was assessed with RTK rarefaction, the Chao1 estimator, and Recon v2.1 estimates of unobserved clonotypes. Here the immuneACCESS table is served through TCRdb, limited to in-frame sequences with V and J called. Missing clones are a known gap in these copies; in checked studies unresolved V genes cover under half, and the rest lacks a known reason. V, J and clone size derive from that table, while D and trimming were established from the DNA sequence. The sample table records roughly 500,000 clones; approximately 85% of these occur just once. In total, the top ten clones hold 10% to 15% of the sample.

This entry comes from a study of shared clonotypes between healthy human individuals (dated by TCRdb to 2018 to 2020). Regarding the research as a whole: The cohort included three men and a couple of women between 18 and 49 years of age. To estimate repertoire size and how much clonotypes are shared between individuals, the study performed deep sequencing of blood TCR repertoires from roughly five healthy adults. To increase sequencing depth and limit assay-specific biases, TCR repertoire library preparation and sequencing were carried out by different laboratories using diverse techniques. Leukapheresis yielded between about 0.94 and 10 billion PBMCs per donor.

The study at large found these results: Sampling was restricted to blood, and TCR repertoires in tissues likely differ from the TCR repertoires found in blood. Based on pairwise subsampling, the degree of clonotype sharing among donors was expected to be affected by sequencing depth. Because the study included a small number of donors, the genetic and exposure-history diversity represented was limited.

Healthy HIV-negative adults with no recently reported acute infections or vaccinations were included as donors. Every donor was a Caucasian adult residing in Nashville, Tennessee, USA. For unsorted samples, some 87 million PBMCs were counted, and genomic DNA was extracted using the QIAamp DNA Blood Mini kit. Blood was collected by leukapheresis, and PBMCs were isolated by Ficoll-Histopaque density gradient centrifugation and then cryopreserved in liquid nitrogen vapor phase. The chain is made from TRBV7-2 and TRBJ2-6; the D gene identity is not certain. The source is a woman aged 40 to 49 in good health. Some clones in this sample may be carry-over from other donors' samples. The specimen was PBMCs. The DNA sequence reads TGTGCCAGCAGCCGAACGAAGAGATTTTCCGGGGCCAACGTCCTGACTTTC. Its translation is CASSRTKRFSGANVLTF.